Presented here are 28 T cell receptor beta chains from one specimen sequenced in a study of blood T cell repertoires in COVID-19. Only in-frame clones appear in the TCRdb table, and some are missing; sequencing was by immunoSEQ multiplex PCR. Among roughly 42,000 clones listed, about 85% were seen once. Sequencing used peripheral blood. These TCRs come from a human donor in a cohort sampled during active COVID-19.

The CDR3 spells CASSQDRTGGIYNEQFF. The CDR3 DNA follows: TGTGCCAGCAGCCAGGACAGGACAGGGGGCATCTACAATGAGCAGTTCTTC. V and J are TRBV4-2 and TRBJ2-1, with 11 bases lining up with TRBD1. CDR3 size: 17 residues. V was clipped by 3 bases and J by 3 bases; unmatched bases: 7. Germline V gene data show CDR1 as LGHNA and CDR2 as YNFKEQ.

The J gene is TRBJ1-3, the V gene TRBV5-1, with D unresolved. V shed 0 bases and J shed 3 bases, with 7 bases lying between them. The CDR3 runs 14 residues. CDR1 is SGHRS and CDR2 is YFSETQ in the germline V gene. The CDR3 nucleotides read TGCGCCAGCAGCTTGGCCGGGTATGGAAACACCATATATTTT. Amino acids: CASSLAGYGNTIYF.

The rearrangement uses TRBV11-2 and TRBJ1-5, with D possibly matching TRBD1 (6 bases). The CDR3 extends over 14 amino acids. V was clipped by 6 bases and J by 6 bases, with 15 bases between them. Germline V gene sequence: CDR1 SGHAT, CDR2 FQNNGV. The CDR3 reads CASSQGIYGQPQHF. The CDR3 bases are TGTGCCAGCAGTCAGGGGATATACGGTCAGCCCCAGCATTTT.

This chain uses TRBV29-1 with TRBJ2-7; D is perhaps TRBD1 (6 bases). With 0 bases removed from V and 1 base from J, the gap between germline ends came to 10 bases. Germline V CDR1 and CDR2: SQVTM, ANQGSEA. This CDR3 comprises 14 residues. CDR3 bases: TGCAGCGTTGAAGATCCGGACAGTTCCTACGAGCAGTACTTC. This codes for CSVEDPDSSYEQYF.

The V gene is TRBV5-6, the J gene TRBJ2-3; 7 positions match TRBD2. J was trimmed by 2 bases and V by 4 bases; bases with no gene match: 10. CDR1 SGHDT and CDR2 YYEEEE come from the germline V gene. The CDR3 is 16 residues long. The CDR3 here is CASSLLGGTVTDTQYF. CDR3 nucleotides: TGTGCCAGCAGCCTTCTGGGGGGGACTGTCACAGATACGCAGTATTTT.

V usage is TRBV4-2 and J usage is TRBJ1-6; D ambiguous. The germline V and J ends were trimmed by 4 bases and 6 bases, with 16 bases remaining between them. This CDR3 spans 16 amino acids. Germline V CDR1 and CDR2: LGHNA, YNFKEQ. CDR3 loop: CASSPELGSSNSPLHF. The CDR3 DNA follows: TGTGCCAGCAGCCCAGAACTAGGGTCTTCTAATTCACCCCTCCACTTT.

V and J are TRBV5-1 and TRBJ2-2, with 7 bases lining up with TRBD2. Trimming removed 0 bases from V and 4 bases from J; junction bases left unmatched: 3. Germline V lookup: CDR1 SGHRS, CDR2 YFSETQ. The CDR3 sequence is 15 residues long. The CDR3 loop is CASSLASGSTGELFF. For the CDR3, the DNA is TGCGCCAGCAGCTTGGCTAGCGGTAGCACCGGGGAGCTGTTTTTT. Full variable domain (outside the CDR3, taken from reference TRBV5-1 and TRBJ2-2): KAGVTQTPRYLIKTRGQQVTLSCSPISGHRSVSWYQQTPGQGLQFLFEYFSETQRNKGNFPGRFSGRQFSNSRSEMNVSTLELGDSALYLCASSLASGSTGELFFGEGSRLTVL.

This clone turned up a few times. The chain recombines TRBV5-1 with TRBJ2-5; perhaps TRBD1 as D (5 bases). The CDR3 loop spans 13 amino acids. CDR1 and CDR2 (germline): SGHRS, YFSETQ. The V end was cut by 5 bases, the J end by 5 bases, with 13 bases between. Written as DNA, the CDR3 is TGCGCCAGCAGTTTACAGGTTGGGGAGACCCAGTACTTC. Protein product: CASSLQVGETQYF.

This chain links TRBV30 with TRBJ2-3; 7 bases match TRBD2. V shed 2 bases and J 0 bases; nucleotides not matched to a gene: 5. The CDR3 has 15 amino acids. Germline loops: CDR1 GTSNPN, CDR2 SVGIG (reference sequence). The chain's CDR3 is CAWSSGARSTDTQYF. CDR3 bases: TGTGCCTGGAGTAGCGGGGCCAGGAGCACAGATACGCAGTATTTT.

CDR3 nucleotide sequence: TGTGCCACCACGATAGCGGGGGGTCACACAGATACGCAGTATTTT. Protein sequence: CATTIAGGHTDTQYF. The J gene is TRBJ2-3, the V gene TRBV10-3, with 10 bases aligning to TRBD2. This CDR3 contains 15 residues. V was pared by 10 bases and J by 2 bases, with 9 bases of the junction left unmatched. CDR1 is ENHRY and CDR2 is SYGVKD in the germline V gene.

The rearrangement uses TRBV7-2 and TRBJ1-3; D not resolved. CDR3 size: 16 residues. V dropped 1 base and J dropped 4 bases, with 14 bases sitting between them. Per germline, CDR1 SGHTA and CDR2 FQGNSA. The CDR3: CASSLGSQARGNTIYF. The DNA of the CDR3 is TGTGCCAGCAGCTTAGGATCGCAGGCCAGAGGAAACACCATATATTTT.

The chain links TRBV30 to TRBJ1-5, with D perhaps matching TRBD1 (5 bases). This CDR3 comprises 13 residues. The germline CDR1 and CDR2 sequences are GTSNPN and SVGIG (reference sequence). Trimming took 5 bases from V and 3 from J, leaving 11 bases between them. The CDR3 here is CAWAGKANQPQHF. CDR3 DNA: TGTGCCTGGGCAGGGAAAGCCAATCAGCCCCAGCATTTT.

This sequence joins TRBV11-2 and TRBJ2-1; 9 positions match TRBD1. This CDR3 region has 14 residues. V was pared by 1 base and J by 7 bases, with 2 bases of the junction left unmatched. Germline V gene data show CDR1 as SGHAT and CDR2 as FQNNGV. The CDR3 region is CASSLVTGGNEQFF. CDR3 bases: TGTGCCAGCAGCTTAGTGACAGGGGGAAATGAGCAGTTCTTC.

The chain links TRBV6-6 to TRBJ1-6; D is unclear. Germline lookup yields CDR1 MNHNY and CDR2 SVGAGI (reference sequence). CDR3 size: 12 residues. V lost 2 bases and J 7 bases, leaving 3 bases between the germline ends. DNA of the CDR3: TGTGCCAGCAGTTACCCAAATTCACCCCTCCACTTT. Protein: CASSYPNSPLHF.

CDR3 sequence (DNA): TGCGCCAGCAGTCATCAACCCGACAGTGATCCCTACGAGCAGTACTTC. Translation: CASSHQPDSDPYEQYF. The chain combines TRBV5-1 with TRBJ2-7; tentative D call: TRBD1 (5 bases). Germline loops: CDR1 SGHRS, CDR2 YFSETQ. The CDR3 extends over 16 amino acids. Trimming left V 5 bases short and J 2 bases short, with 20 bases between. The entire variable domain, with the rest obtained from reference TRBV5-1 and TRBJ2-7, is as follows: KAGVTQTPRYLIKTRGQQVTLSCSPISGHRSVSWYQQTPGQGLQFLFEYFSETQRNKGNFPGRFSGRQFSNSRSEMNVSTLELGDSALYLCASSHQPDSDPYEQYFGPGTRLTVT.

The CDR3: CASSQDVLAGGSLNTQYF. CDR3 nucleotide sequence: TGCGCCAGCAGCCAAGATGTACTAGCGGGGGGCTCTCTGAATACGCAGTATTTT. The chain is built from TRBV4-1 and TRBJ2-3, with 12 bases matching TRBD2. The V gene's germline CDR1 is MGHRA and CDR2 YSYEKL. V lost 0 bases and J lost 7; bases outside the gene matches: 11. CDR3 length: 18 residues.

The gene calls are TRBV4-1 and TRBJ2-3; TRBD2 matches 10 bases. Germline trimming cut 3 bases from V and 1 base from J; bases unmatched to any gene: 7. CDR3 size: 17 residues. Per the germline V gene, CDR1 is MGHRA and CDR2 is YSYEKL. The CDR3 nucleotides read TGCGCCAGCAGCCACGGAGGAGCGGGGGGGGGCACAGATACGCAGTATTTT. Translating it yields CASSHGGAGGGTDTQYF.

V is TRBV27 and J is TRBJ2-7; TRBD2 is a possible D gene (6 bases). From germline, CDR1 is MNHEY and CDR2 SMNVEV (reference sequence). V was pared by 0 bases and J by 2 bases, with 14 bases between. The CDR3 consists of 16 residues. CDR3 coding DNA: TGTGCCAGCAGTTTATCCGGGCCGACTAGAACCTACGAGCAGTACTTC. Amino acid sequence: CASSLSGPTRTYEQYF.

The rearrangement uses TRBV10-2 and TRBJ1-6, with D perhaps TRBD1 (5 bases). CDR1 is WSHSY and CDR2 is SAAADI in the germline V gene. Deletions cut 8 bases from V and 0 bases from J, with 11 bases between. The CDR3 loop spans 15 amino acids. The CDR3 coding sequence is TGCGCCAGCCTTTGGGGCAGCTCCTATAATTCACCCCTCCACTTT. It specifies CASLWGSSYNSPLHF.

The CDR3 here is CASSLLPSENLYNEQFF. The CDR3 DNA follows: TGTGCCAGCAGCTTATTGCCCAGCGAAAACCTCTACAATGAGCAGTTCTTC. This chain joins TRBV7-3 and TRBJ2-1; D not certain. The germline V gene encodes CDR1 SGHTA and CDR2 FQGTGA. This CDR3 is built from 17 residues. With 2 bases removed from V and 3 bases from J, the gap between germline ends came to 17 bases.

This chain connects TRBV5-1 to TRBJ2-7; D possibly corresponds to TRBD1 (6 bases). V lost 4 bases to trimming and J lost 7 bases, with 18 bases between them. Germline assignment: CDR1 SGHRS and CDR2 YFSETQ. The CDR3 has 14 residues. CDR3 amino acids: CASSGGLSQGEQYF. DNA for the CDR3: TGCGCCAGCAGCGGCGGACTTTCCCAGGGGGAGCAGTACTTC.

V and J are TRBV5-5 and TRBJ1-5; 9 bases fit TRBD1. Germline V gives CDR1 SGHKS, CDR2 YYEKEE (reference sequence). The V gene end was trimmed by 4 bases and the J gene end by 7 bases; junction bases not matched to a gene: 12. The CDR3 runs 16 residues. CDR3 bases: TGTGCCAGCAGCATCTTACCGGGACAGGGCCTCCAGCCCCAGCATTTT. It yields the protein CASSILPGQGLQPQHF.

The chain has TRBV3-1 (or the pseudogene TRBV3-2) and TRBJ2-7; maybe TRBD1 (6 bases). CDR3 length equals 12 residues. Between the trimmed V and J ends, which lost 2 bases and 7 bases, there was a span of 9 bases. Germline V lookup: CDR1 LGHDT, CDR2 YNNKEL (reference sequence). The CDR3 protein is CASSQTQGEQYF. The CDR3 DNA sequence: TGTGCCAGCAGCCAAACCCAGGGGGAGCAGTACTTC.

The chain has TRBV2 and TRBJ2-3, with D possibly being TRBD1 (7 bases). Germline V gene lookup returns CDR1 SNHLY and CDR2 FYNNEI. V was shortened by 8 bases and J by 3 bases, with 12 bases between the two germline ends. This CDR3 is built from 13 residues. The DNA for the CDR3 is TGTGCCAGCTCAGGGGGGTGGACAGATACGCAGTATTTT. It translates to CASSGGWTDTQYF.

V is TRBV10-3 and J is TRBJ1-2; D is unclear. The CDR3 has 13 residues. Trimming took off 0 bases at V and 8 bases at J, with 10 bases between the two ends. The germline V gene has CDR1 ENHRY and CDR2 SYGVKD. The CDR3 loop reads CAISESNGLGYTF. Here the CDR3 DNA reads TGTGCCATCAGTGAGTCGAATGGACTGGGCTACACCTTC.

This chain uses TRBV15 with TRBJ1-5; 7 nucleotides match TRBD1. CDR1 LNHNV and CDR2 YYDKDF come from the germline V gene (reference sequence). CDR3 length: 16 residues. J was trimmed by 6 bases and V by 3 bases; bases with no gene match: 11. CDR3: CATSSDRDKERQPQHF. Here the CDR3 DNA reads TGTGCCACCAGCAGCGACAGGGATAAAGAACGTCAGCCCCAGCATTTT.

The chain couples TRBV2 to TRBJ2-5; TRBD2 matches 8 bases. The CDR3 covers 14 residues. The J segment lost 4 bases and the V segment lost 6 bases, leaving 7 bases of the junction unmatched. The germline V gene encodes CDR1 SNHLY and CDR2 FYNNEI. The CDR3 here is CASSGGEPRETQYF. CDR3 in DNA: TGTGCCAGCAGCGGGGGGGAGCCCCGAGAGACCCAGTACTTC.

This clone came up a few times. CDR3 sequence reads: CSVAGTGGYEQYF. The CDR3 nucleotides are TGCAGCGTTGCCGGGACAGGGGGCTACGAGCAGTACTTC. The chain recombines TRBV29-1 with TRBJ2-7; 11 nucleotides match TRBD1. The CDR3 spans 13 residues. V gave up 4 bases and J gave up 3 bases; unmatched junction bases: 2. Germline V gene sequence: CDR1 SQVTM, CDR2 ANQGSEA.